The present entry profiles one T cell receptor beta chain with its context. Germline loops: CDR1 ENHRY, CDR2 SYGVKD. Trimming removed 11 bases at V and 3 bases at J, with 17 bases between. CDR3 length equals 15 residues. This specimen belongs to a study of blood T cell repertoires in COVID-19. Clones were sequenced by immunoSEQ multiplex PCR, and TCRdb holds only the in-frame ones, with some missing. The sample has 25,000 to 35,000 clones, approximately 92% seen once. Sequenced: peripheral blood. The sequence came from a man older than 75 with acute or convalescent COVID-19. The chain has TRBV10-3 and TRBJ1-6; weak D call: TRBD1 (5 bases). DNA of the CDR3: TGTGCCTCCAGAACAGGCCCTGACTATAATTCACCCCTCCACTTT. Its protein product is CASRTGPDYNSPLHF.